Shown below are 21 T cell receptor beta chains from a single sample sequenced in a study of blood T cell repertoires in COVID-19. The repertoire was sequenced with immunoSEQ multiplex PCR; TCRdb's copy has only in-frame clones and lacks some. The data hold around 150,000 clones, with about 87% observed a single time. Sequenced input: peripheral blood. The receptors come from a woman in her sixties who had recovered from COVID-19.

The chain employs TRBV7-9 and TRBJ2-2; 11 nucleotides match TRBD1. Germline V lookup: CDR1 SEHNR, CDR2 FQNEAQ (reference sequence). V shed 0 bases, J shed 4 bases, and the junction held 1 base outside the gene matches. The CDR3 totals 16 residues. CDR3 DNA: TGTGCCAGCAGCTTAGCCGGGACAGGGGGCACCGGGGAGCTGTTTTTT. Translating it yields CASSLAGTGGTGELFF. Together with reference TRBV7-9 and TRBJ2-2, the CDR3 gives the full variable domain: DTGVSQNPRHKITKRGQNVTFRCDPISEHNRLYWYRQTLGQGPEFLTYFQNEAQLEKSRLLSDRFSAERPKGSFSTLEIQRTEQGDSAMYLCASSLAGTGGTGELFFGEGSRLTVL.

This chain joins TRBV2 and TRBJ2-2, with 14 nucleotides matching TRBD2. This CDR3 contains 16 residues. V shed 7 bases, J shed 5 bases, and the junction held 6 bases outside the gene matches. Germline V gives CDR1 SNHLY, CDR2 FYNNEI. CDR3 nucleotide sequence: TGTGCCAGCAAGGGACTAGCGGGGGAGAGGACCGGGGAGCTGTTTTTT. It codes for CASKGLAGERTGELFF.

This chain links TRBV28 with TRBJ1-5, with D possibly TRBD1 on 6 matching bases. This CDR3 is 14 amino acids long. The V gene's germline CDR1 is MDHEN and CDR2 SYDVKM. Trimming pared 6 bases from V and 0 bases from J, leaving 9 bases between. The CDR3 bases are TGTGCCAGCAGACAGGGATCTAGCAATCAGCCCCAGCATTTT. This translates into CASRQGSSNQPQHF.

This chain joins TRBV5-1 and TRBJ2-3; TRBD1 matches 7 bases. The junction had 7 bases not matched to a gene; V was cut back by 0 bases and J by 6 bases. This CDR3 region has 15 residues. CDR1 and CDR2 from the germline V gene are SGHRS and YFSETQ. CDR3 in amino acids: CASSLEGQPYDTQYF. The CDR3 DNA reads TGCGCCAGCAGCTTGGAGGGACAGCCATATGATACGCAGTATTTT. The full variable domain, with the rest looked up from reference TRBV5-1 and TRBJ2-3, is KAGVTQTPRYLIKTRGQQVTLSCSPISGHRSVSWYQQTPGQGLQFLFEYFSETQRNKGNFPGRFSGRQFSNSRSEMNVSTLELGDSALYLCASSLEGQPYDTQYFGPGTRLTVL.

Written as DNA, the CDR3 is TGTGCCAGTAGTCCGGACAGGGGGGGTTACGAGCAGTACTTC. It specifies CASSPDRGGYEQYF. V usage is TRBV19 and J usage is TRBJ2-7, with 10 bases identical to TRBD1. Per germline, CDR1 LNHDA and CDR2 SQIVND (reference sequence). V shed 5 bases and J 4 bases; nucleotides not matched to a gene: 5. This CDR3 region has 14 residues.

The rearrangement uses TRBV6-5 and TRBJ1-4; 10 positions agree with TRBD1. The CDR3 contains 14 residues. From germline, CDR1 is MNHEY and CDR2 SVGAGI. The V and J ends lost 6 bases and 4 bases, in that order; junction bases with no gene match: 2. The CDR3 DNA is TGTGCCAGCAGGGGGACAGGGGTTAATGAAAAACTGTTTTTT. Translation gives CASRGTGVNEKLFF.

The V gene is TRBV9, the J gene TRBJ2-5; 13 bases map to TRBD2. CDR3 length: 17 residues. Per germline, CDR1 SGDLS and CDR2 YYNGEE. The junction had 7 bases not matched to a gene; V was cut back by 0 bases and J by 5 bases. This CDR3 is CASSVGTSGGQGETQYF. CDR3 DNA: TGTGCCAGCAGCGTAGGGACTAGCGGGGGTCAAGGGGAGACCCAGTACTTC.

In DNA, the CDR3 is TGCGCCAGCAGCCAAGAACTAGGTCCCTACTACGAGCAGTACTTC. Its protein is CASSQELGPYYEQYF. The J gene is TRBJ2-7, the V gene TRBV4-1; D might be TRBD2 (5 bases). With 0 bases removed from V and 3 bases from J, the gap between germline ends came to 12 bases. CDR1 is MGHRA, CDR2 YSYEKL, per germline. The CDR3 extends over 15 amino acids.

The chain joins TRBV29-1 to TRBJ1-4; a weak D match, TRBD1 (5 bases). V was cut by 0 bases and J by 3 bases, with 8 bases left in between. The length of the CDR3 is 14 residues. CDR1 and CDR2 from the germline V gene are SQVTM and ANQGSEA. This chain's CDR3 is CSVEDGAANEKLFF. Written as DNA, the CDR3 is TGCAGCGTTGAAGATGGGGCAGCTAATGAAAAACTGTTTTTT.

The chain combines TRBV3-1 (or the pseudogene TRBV3-2) with TRBJ2-5; D is ambiguous. With 0 bases removed from V and 4 bases from J, the gap between germline ends came to 6 bases. The CDR3 covers 13 residues. Germline V gene sequence: CDR1 LGHDT, CDR2 YNNKEL (reference sequence). DNA for the CDR3: TGTGCCAGCAGCCAAGACAGGCGAGAGACCCAGTACTTC. Translation: CASSQDRRETQYF.

This chain's CDR3 is CASSLGQGASYGYTF. In nucleotides, the CDR3 is TGTGCCAGCAGTCTCGGACAGGGGGCCTCGTATGGCTACACCTTC. The V gene is TRBV27, the J gene TRBJ1-2, with TRBD1 identical over 11 bases. Per the germline V gene, CDR1 is MNHEY and CDR2 is SMNVEV (reference sequence). The CDR3 has 15 residues. The junction had 7 bases not matched to a gene; V was cut back by 5 bases and J by 5 bases.

This clone has only one observation. V usage is TRBV25-1 and J usage is TRBJ1-5; perhaps TRBD1 as D (5 bases). From germline, CDR1 is MGHDK and CDR2 SYGVNS. V was trimmed by 4 bases and J by 11 bases, leaving 12 bases between them. The CDR3 length is 12 residues. The CDR3 sequence is CASSGGVEAQHF. CDR3 nucleotides: TGTGCCAGCAGTGGGGGGGTAGAGGCCCAGCATTTT. Together with reference TRBV25-1 and TRBJ1-5, the CDR3 gives the full variable domain: EADIYQTPRYLVIGTGKKITLECSQTMGHDKMYWYQQDPGMELHLIHYSYGVNSTEKGDLSSESTVSRIRTEHFPLTLESARPSHTSQYLCASSGGVEAQHFGDGTRLSIL.

CDR3 sequence (DNA): TGTGCCAGCAGCCAAGACAGGGGAAATTCACCCCTCCACTTT. Translation gives CASSQDRGNSPLHF. The chain is built from TRBV3-1 (or the pseudogene TRBV3-2) and TRBJ1-6, with D possibly TRBD1 on 6 matching bases. Trimming cost V 0 bases and J 7 bases, with 7 bases left between them. CDR3 length: 14 residues. CDR1 and CDR2 from the germline V gene are LGHDT and YNNKEL (reference sequence).

The CDR3 protein is CASSDARQGPNYGYTF. DNA for the CDR3: TGTGCCAGCAGTGACGCCCGACAGGGACCTAACTATGGCTACACCTTC. The V gene is TRBV2, the J gene TRBJ1-2; 7 nucleotides agree with TRBD1. V was clipped by 3 bases and J by 0 bases; unmatched bases: 7. The CDR3 spans 16 residues. The V gene's germline CDR1 is SNHLY and CDR2 FYNNEI.

This chain joins TRBV28 and TRBJ1-3; the D is unclear. Germline V gives CDR1 MDHEN, CDR2 SYDVKM. This CDR3 contains 13 residues. The V end was cut by 3 bases, the J end by 8 bases, with 11 bases between. CDR3 DNA: TGTGCCAGCAGTTTCCAAGGACTCGACACCATATATTTT. This codes for CASSFQGLDTIYF.

J is TRBJ2-7 and V is TRBV5-1, with a possible D match to TRBD2 (6 bases). V dropped 0 bases and J dropped 5 bases, with 12 bases sitting between them. CDR3 length: 14 residues. Germline CDR1 is SGHRS and CDR2 is YFSETQ. The CDR3 is CASSLDPGVDEQYF. DNA of the CDR3: TGCGCCAGCAGCTTGGATCCGGGGGTGGACGAGCAGTACTTC.

The chain uses TRBV24-1 and TRBJ2-1; TRBD1 aligns across 10 bases. There are 15 residues in the CDR3. Germline loops: CDR1 KGHDR, CDR2 SFDVKD. Trimming at V came to 7 bases and at J to 1 base, leaving 3 bases not matched to a gene. CDR3 in amino acids: CATSGDRGSYNEQFF. In DNA, the CDR3 is TGTGCCACCAGCGGGGACAGGGGATCCTACAATGAGCAGTTCTTC.

The chain links TRBV9 to TRBJ1-2; 11 bases align to TRBD1. Unmatched junction bases numbered 4, after V lost 2 bases and J lost 4 bases. The CDR3 loop spans 15 amino acids. Germline CDR1 reads SGDLS; CDR2 reads YYNGEE. CDR3 loop: CASSVSGTGGYGYTF. The CDR3, as DNA: TGTGCCAGCAGCGTGAGTGGGACAGGGGGCTATGGCTACACCTTC.

V usage is TRBV11-2 and J usage is TRBJ1-6; 10 bases are shared with TRBD1. The V segment lost 4 bases and the J segment 9 bases; nucleotides outside the gene matches: 3. CDR1 and CDR2 from the germline V gene are SGHAT and FQNNGV. There are 14 residues in the CDR3. In nucleotides, the CDR3 is TGTGCCAGCAGCTGGAGGACAGGGGGTTCACCCCTCCACTTT. Translation: CASSWRTGGSPLHF. Combining the CDR3 with reference TRBV11-2 and TRBJ1-6 gives the whole variable domain EAGVAQSPRYKIIEKRQSVAFWCNPISGHATLYWYQQILGQGPKLLIQFQNNGVVDDSQLPKDRFSAERLKGVDSTLKIQPAKLEDSAVYLCASSWRTGGSPLHFGNGTRLTVT.

This sequence joins TRBV4-1 and TRBJ2-7; the match to TRBD1 covers 10 bases. This CDR3 is built from 15 residues. Looked up from germline, CDR1 is MGHRA and CDR2 is YSYEKL. V was clipped by 2 bases and J by 3 bases; unmatched bases: 4. CDR3 region: CASSQRQGANYEQYF. CDR3 DNA sequence: TGCGCCAGCAGCCAAAGACAGGGGGCAAACTACGAGCAGTACTTC.

The chain couples TRBV5-1 to TRBJ2-7, with unresolved D. The length of the CDR3 is 14 residues. The V end lost 0 bases, the J end lost 1 base, and 8 bases lay between the germline ends. CDR1 is SGHRS and CDR2 is YFSETQ in the germline V gene. The CDR3 sequence: CASSLDVTSYEQYF. In DNA, the CDR3 is TGCGCCAGCAGCTTGGATGTCACATCCTACGAGCAGTACTTC.